This T cell receptor (beta chain) stems from a study of post-analysis software for immune sequencing data. Study-wide findings and caveats: By F measure, samples from a shared preparation batch strongly co-clustered. In multiple sclerosis, normalized Chao1 diversity was significantly below that of controls. Five TRBV segments, TRBV5-6, TRBV5-1 and TRBV20-1 among them, were found more frequent in patients than controls.

Comment on this clonotype: What it binds is unknown.

This CDR3 is 12 amino acids long. V was clipped by 3 bases and J by 3 bases, with 9 bases between them. Per germline, CDR1 DFQATT and CDR2 SNEGSKA (reference sequence). Unique molecular identifiers featured in each of the TCR beta cDNA libraries. TCRdb called the PCR reads again in MiXCR, with one record for every CDR3 protein. The sample yields about 820,000 distinct CDR3 sequences, about 50% seen once. The sequence derives from a girl under 18 with multiple sclerosis. The sequenced sample consisted of blood. The chain has TRBV20-1 and TRBJ2-7, with D perhaps matching TRBD1 (5 bases). For the CDR3, the DNA is TGCAGTGCTAGCGTCAGGGACTACGAGCAGTACTTC. Translating gives CSASVRDYEQYF.